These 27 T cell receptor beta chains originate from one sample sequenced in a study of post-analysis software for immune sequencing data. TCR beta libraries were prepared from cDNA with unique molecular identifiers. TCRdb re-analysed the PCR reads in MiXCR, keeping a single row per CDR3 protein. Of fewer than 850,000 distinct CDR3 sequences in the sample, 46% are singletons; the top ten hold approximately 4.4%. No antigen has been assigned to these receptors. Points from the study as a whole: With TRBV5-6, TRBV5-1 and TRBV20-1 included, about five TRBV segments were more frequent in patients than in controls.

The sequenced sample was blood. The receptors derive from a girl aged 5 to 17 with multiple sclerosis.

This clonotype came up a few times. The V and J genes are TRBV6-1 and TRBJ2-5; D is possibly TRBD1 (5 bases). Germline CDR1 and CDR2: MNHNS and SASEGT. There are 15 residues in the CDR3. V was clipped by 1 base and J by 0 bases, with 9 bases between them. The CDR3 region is CASSEETVYQETQYF. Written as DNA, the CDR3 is TGTGCCAGCAGTGAAGAGACAGTGTACCAAGAGACCCAGTACTTC.

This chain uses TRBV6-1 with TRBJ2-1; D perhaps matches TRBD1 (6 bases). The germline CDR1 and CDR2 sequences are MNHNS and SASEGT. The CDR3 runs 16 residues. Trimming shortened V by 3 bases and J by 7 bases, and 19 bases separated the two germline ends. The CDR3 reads CASSDGRAGEKNEQFF. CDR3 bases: TGTGCCAGCAGTGACGGGCGGGCAGGGGAAAAGAATGAGCAGTTCTTC.

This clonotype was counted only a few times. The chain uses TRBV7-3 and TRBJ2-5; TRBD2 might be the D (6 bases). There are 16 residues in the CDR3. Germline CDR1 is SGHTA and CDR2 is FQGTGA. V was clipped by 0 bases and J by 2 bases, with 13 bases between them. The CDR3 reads CASSLTGTPTQETQYF. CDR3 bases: TGTGCCAGCAGCTTAACCGGGACTCCCACTCAAGAGACCCAGTACTTC.

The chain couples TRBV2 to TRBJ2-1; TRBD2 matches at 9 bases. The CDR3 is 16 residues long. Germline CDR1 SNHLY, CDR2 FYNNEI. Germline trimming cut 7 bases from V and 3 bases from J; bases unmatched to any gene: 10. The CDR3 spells CASTHSGSPSYNEQFF. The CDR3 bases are TGTGCCAGCACCCATAGCGGGAGCCCCAGCTACAATGAGCAGTTCTTC.

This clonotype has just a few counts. The CDR3 region has the DNA TGTGCCAGCAGTTCAACCCGGCCGCCCGCGGACCAGTACTTC. It yields the protein CASSSTRPPADQYF. The chain recombines TRBV27 with TRBJ2-5, with no clear D. The germline V gene encodes CDR1 MNHEY and CDR2 SMNVEV (reference sequence). The CDR3 is 14 residues long. Between the trimmed V and J ends, which lost 4 bases and 10 bases, there was a span of 19 bases.

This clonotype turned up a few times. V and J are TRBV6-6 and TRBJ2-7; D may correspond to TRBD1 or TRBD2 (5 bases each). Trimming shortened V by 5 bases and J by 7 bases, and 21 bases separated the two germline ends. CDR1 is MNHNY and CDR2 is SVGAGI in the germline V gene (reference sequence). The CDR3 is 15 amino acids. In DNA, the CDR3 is TGTGCCAGCAGTCCATGGGGGATTTCTCCACTGGAGCAGTACTTC. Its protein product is CASSPWGISPLEQYF.

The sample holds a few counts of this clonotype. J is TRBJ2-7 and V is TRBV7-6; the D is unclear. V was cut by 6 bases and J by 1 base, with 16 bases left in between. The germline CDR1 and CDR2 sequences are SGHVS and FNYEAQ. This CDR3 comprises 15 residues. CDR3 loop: CASSPVGFASYEQYF. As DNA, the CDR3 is TGTGCCAGCAGTCCCGTGGGGTTTGCTTCCTACGAGCAGTACTTC.

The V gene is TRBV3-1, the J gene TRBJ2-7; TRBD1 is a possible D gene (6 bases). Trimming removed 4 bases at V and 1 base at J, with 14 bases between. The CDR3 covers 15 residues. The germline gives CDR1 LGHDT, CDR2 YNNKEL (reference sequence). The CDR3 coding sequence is TGTGCCAGCAGCCCAGGACCAGGGGCGTCCTACGAGCAGTACTTC. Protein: CASSPGPGASYEQYF.

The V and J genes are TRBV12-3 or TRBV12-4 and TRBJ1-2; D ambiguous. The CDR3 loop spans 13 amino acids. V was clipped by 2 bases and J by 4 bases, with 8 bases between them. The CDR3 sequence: CASSLTRSYGYTF. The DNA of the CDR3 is TGTGCCAGCAGTTTAACAAGGAGCTATGGCTACACCTTC.

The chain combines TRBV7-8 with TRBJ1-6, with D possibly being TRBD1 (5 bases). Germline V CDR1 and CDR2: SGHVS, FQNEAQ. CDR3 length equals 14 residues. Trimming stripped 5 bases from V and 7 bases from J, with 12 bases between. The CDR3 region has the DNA TGTGCCAGCAGCCCCGGGGCCAGAAATTCACCCCTCCACTTT. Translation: CASSPGARNSPLHF.

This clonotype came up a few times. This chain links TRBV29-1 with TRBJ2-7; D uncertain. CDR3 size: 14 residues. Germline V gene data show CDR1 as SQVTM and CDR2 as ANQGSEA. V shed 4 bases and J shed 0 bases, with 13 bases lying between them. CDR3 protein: CSVGGGRSSYEQYF. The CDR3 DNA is TGCAGCGTTGGAGGCGGTCGTAGCTCCTACGAGCAGTACTTC.

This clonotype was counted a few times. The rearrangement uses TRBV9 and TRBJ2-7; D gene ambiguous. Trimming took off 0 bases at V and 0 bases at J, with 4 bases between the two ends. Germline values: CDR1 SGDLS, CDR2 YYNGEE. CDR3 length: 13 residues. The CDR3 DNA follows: TGTGCCAGCAGCGTAGTCCCCTCCTACGAGCAGTACTTC. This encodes CASSVVPSYEQYF.

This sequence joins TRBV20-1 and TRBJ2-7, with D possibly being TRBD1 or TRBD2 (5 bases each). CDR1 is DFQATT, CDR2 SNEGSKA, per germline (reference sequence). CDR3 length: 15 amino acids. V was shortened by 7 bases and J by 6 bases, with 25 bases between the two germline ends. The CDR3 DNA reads TGCAGTGTCACCTTGGGGGTGCAGTGGGCGTCCGAGCAGTACTTC. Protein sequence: CSVTLGVQWASEQYF.

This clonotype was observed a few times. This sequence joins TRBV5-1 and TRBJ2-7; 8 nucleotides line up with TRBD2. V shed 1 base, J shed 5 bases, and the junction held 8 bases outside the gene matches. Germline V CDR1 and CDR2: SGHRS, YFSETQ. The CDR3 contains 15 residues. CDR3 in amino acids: CASSLWSGRQNEQYF. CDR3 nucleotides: TGCGCCAGCAGCTTGTGGAGCGGGAGACAGAACGAGCAGTACTTC.

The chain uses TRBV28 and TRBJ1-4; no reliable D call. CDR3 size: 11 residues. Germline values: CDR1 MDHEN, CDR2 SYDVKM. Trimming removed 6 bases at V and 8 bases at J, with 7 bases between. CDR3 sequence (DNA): TGTGCCAGCAGGGAATCCGAAAAACTGTTTTTT. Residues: CASRESEKLFF.

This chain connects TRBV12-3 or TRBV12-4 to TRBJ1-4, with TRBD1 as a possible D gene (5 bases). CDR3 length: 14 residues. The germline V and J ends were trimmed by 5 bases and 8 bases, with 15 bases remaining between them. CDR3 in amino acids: CASSPQRRDEKLFF. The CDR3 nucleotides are TGTGCCAGCAGTCCCCAAAGGAGGGACGAAAAACTGTTTTTT.

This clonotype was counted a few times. CDR3 loop: CASSLESGLSSGANVLTF. The CDR3 nucleotides are TGTGCCAGCAGCTTAGAATCAGGGCTCAGCTCTGGGGCCAACGTCCTGACTTTC. The J gene is TRBJ2-6, the V gene TRBV11-1, with a possible D match to TRBD1 (5 bases). CDR1 and CDR2 (germline): SGHAT, FQDESV (reference sequence). CDR3 size: 18 residues. V gave up 1 base and J gave up 0 bases, with 13 bases separating them.

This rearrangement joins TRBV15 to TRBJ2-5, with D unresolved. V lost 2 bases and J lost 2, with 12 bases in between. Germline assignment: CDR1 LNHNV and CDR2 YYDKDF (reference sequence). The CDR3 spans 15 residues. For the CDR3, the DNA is TGTGCCACCAGCAGACAGGTGGCCGTACAAGAGACCCAGTACTTC. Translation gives CATSRQVAVQETQYF.

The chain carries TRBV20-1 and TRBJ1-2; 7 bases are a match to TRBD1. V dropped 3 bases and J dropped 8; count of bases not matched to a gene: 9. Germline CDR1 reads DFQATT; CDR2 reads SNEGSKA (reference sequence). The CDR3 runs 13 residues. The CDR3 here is CSASDRAGGGYTF. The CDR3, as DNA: TGCAGTGCTAGCGACAGGGCAGGAGGAGGCTACACCTTC.

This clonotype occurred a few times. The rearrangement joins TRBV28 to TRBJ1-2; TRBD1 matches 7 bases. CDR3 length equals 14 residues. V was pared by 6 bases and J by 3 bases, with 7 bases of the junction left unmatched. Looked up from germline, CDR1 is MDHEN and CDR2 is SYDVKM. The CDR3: CASRIAGTDYGYTF. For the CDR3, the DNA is TGTGCCAGCAGAATAGCGGGGACAGACTATGGCTACACCTTC.

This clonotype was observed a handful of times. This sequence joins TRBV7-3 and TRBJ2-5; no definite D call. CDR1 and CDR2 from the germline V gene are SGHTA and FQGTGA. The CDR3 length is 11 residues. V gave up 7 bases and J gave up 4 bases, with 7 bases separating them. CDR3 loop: CASNSGETQYF. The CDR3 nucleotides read TGTGCCAGCAACTCGGGAGAGACCCAGTACTTC.

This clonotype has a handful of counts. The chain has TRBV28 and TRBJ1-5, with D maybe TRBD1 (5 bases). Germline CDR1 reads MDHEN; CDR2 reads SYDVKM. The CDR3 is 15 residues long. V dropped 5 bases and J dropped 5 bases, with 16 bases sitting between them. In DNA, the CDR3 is TGTGCCAGCAGTCTAGGCAGGGAGATCCATCAGCCCCAGCATTTT. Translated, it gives CASSLGREIHQPQHF.

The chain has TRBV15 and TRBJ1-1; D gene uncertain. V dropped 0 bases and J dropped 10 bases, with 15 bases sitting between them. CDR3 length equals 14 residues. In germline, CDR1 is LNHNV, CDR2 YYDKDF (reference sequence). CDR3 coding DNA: TGTGCCACCAGCAGAGATTCCCGGACCAGGCGAGCTTTCTTT. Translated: CATSRDSRTRRAFF.

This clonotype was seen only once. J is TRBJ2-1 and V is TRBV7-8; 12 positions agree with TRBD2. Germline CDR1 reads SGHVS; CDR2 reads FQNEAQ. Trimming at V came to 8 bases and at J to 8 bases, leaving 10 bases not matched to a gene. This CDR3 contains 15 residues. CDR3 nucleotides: TGTGCCAGCCAAGGACTAGCGGGAAGGGGGGATGAGCAGTTCTTC. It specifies CASQGLAGRGDEQFF.

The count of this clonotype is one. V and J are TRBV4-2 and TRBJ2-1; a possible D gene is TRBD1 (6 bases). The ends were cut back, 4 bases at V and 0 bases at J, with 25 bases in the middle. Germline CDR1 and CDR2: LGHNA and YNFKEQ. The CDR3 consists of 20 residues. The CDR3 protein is CASSLQGHPNPLSSYNEQFF. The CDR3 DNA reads TGTGCCAGCAGCCTTCAGGGACACCCCAACCCCCTTAGCTCCTACAATGAGCAGTTCTTC.

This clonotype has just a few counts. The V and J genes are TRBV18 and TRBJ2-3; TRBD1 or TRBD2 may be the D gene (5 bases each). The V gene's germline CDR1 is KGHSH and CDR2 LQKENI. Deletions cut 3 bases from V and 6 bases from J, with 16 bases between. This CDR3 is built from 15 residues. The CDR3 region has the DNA TGTGCCAGCTCACCCGGGACCTCCACCCTCGATACGCAGTATTTT. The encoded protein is CASSPGTSTLDTQYF.

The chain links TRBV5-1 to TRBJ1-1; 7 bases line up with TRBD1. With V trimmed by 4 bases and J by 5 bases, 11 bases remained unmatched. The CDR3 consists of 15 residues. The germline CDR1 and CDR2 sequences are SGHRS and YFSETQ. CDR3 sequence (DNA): TGCGCCAGCAGCACACACCGGGACAGAGGGACTGAAGCTTTCTTT. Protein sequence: CASSTHRDRGTEAFF.